This TCR beta chain was profiled in a study of T cells in Graves' hyperthyroidism and ophthalmopathy. Across the whole study: The authors collected peripheral blood at initial diagnosis, before any treatment. The study, taken as a whole, reports: Ophthalmopathy was identified by the model a median 6.5 months ahead of onset. Researchers found most expanded thyroid clonotypes above 0.001 in blood as well.

This clonotype was picked up many times. Its antigen is unknown. The study left out patients who had uncontrolled infection, other autoimmune disease, pregnancy or lactation. Researchers amplified the TCR beta CDR3 regions from RNA transcripts. A first-round RT-PCR of the TCR CDR3 used the HTBI primer set. TCRdb called the multiplex PCR reads again in MiXCR, with one record for every CDR3 protein. The sample shows approximately 430,000 distinct CDR3 sequences, roughly 14% of them seen only once. Germline V gene data show CDR1 as LNHDA and CDR2 as SQIVND (reference sequence). Trimming removed 6 bases from V and 7 bases from J, with 13 bases in between. This CDR3 comprises 13 residues.

The chain has TRBV19 and TRBJ2-1, with D perhaps matching TRBD2 (5 bases). The receptor comes from a man between 18 and 35 years old with Graves' ophthalmopathy. The source material was blood. The CDR3 sequence is CASRNRVANEQFF. DNA of the CDR3: TGTGCCAGTAGGAACCGGGTAGCGAATGAGCAGTTCTTC.